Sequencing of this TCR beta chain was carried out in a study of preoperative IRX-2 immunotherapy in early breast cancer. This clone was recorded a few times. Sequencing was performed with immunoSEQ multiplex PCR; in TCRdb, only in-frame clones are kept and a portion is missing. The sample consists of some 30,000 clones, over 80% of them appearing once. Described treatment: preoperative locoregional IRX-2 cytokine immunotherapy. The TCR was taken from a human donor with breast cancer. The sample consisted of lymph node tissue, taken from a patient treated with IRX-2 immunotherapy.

CDR3 protein: CASSYGQGGEGFF. In DNA form, the CDR3 reads TGTGCCAGCAGTTATGGGCAGGGAGGCGAGGGGTTCTTC. J is TRBJ2-1 and V is TRBV6-8; D perhaps matches TRBD2 (6 bases). The length of the CDR3 is 13 residues. The ends were cut back, 3 bases at V and 15 bases at J, with 18 bases in the middle. Germline V CDR1 and CDR2: MNHGY, SAAAGT.